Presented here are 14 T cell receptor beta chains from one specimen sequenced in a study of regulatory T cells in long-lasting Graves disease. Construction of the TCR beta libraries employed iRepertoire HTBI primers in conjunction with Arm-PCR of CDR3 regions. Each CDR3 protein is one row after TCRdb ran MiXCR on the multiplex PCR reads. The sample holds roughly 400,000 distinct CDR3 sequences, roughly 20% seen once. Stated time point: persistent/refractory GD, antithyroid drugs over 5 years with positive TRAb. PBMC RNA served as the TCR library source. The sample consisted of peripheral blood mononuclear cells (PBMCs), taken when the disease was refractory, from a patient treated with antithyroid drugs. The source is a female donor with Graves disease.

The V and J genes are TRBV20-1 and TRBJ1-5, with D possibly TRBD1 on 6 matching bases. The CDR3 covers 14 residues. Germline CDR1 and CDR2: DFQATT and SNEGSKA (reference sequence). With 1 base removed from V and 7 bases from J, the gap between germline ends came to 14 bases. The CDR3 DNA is TGCAGTGCTAGAGTAGGGGGTTCCGAACAGCCCCAGCATTTT. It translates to CSARVGGSEQPQHF.

This CDR3 reads CATSTQSGEKLFF. CDR3 DNA sequence: TGTGCCACCAGCACACAGTCCGGTGAAAAACTGTTTTTT. The chain couples TRBV15 to TRBJ1-4; no firm D call. Trimming took 4 bases from V and 7 from J, leaving 10 bases between them. Germline-derived CDR1 and CDR2 are LNHNV and YYDKDF (reference sequence). The CDR3 consists of 13 residues.

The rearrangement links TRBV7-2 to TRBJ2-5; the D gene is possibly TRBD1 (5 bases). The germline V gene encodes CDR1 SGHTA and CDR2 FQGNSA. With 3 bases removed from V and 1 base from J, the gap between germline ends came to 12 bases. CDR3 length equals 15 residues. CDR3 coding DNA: TGTGCCAGCAGCTTCACCAGGGCGTTCCAAGAGACCCAGTACTTC. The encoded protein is CASSFTRAFQETQYF.

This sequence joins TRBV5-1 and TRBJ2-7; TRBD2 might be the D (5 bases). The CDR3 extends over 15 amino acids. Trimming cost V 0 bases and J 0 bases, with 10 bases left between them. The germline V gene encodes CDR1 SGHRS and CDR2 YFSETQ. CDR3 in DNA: TGCGCCAGCAGCTTGGCGGGGTCAAGCTCCTACGAGCAGTACTTC. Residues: CASSLAGSSSYEQYF.

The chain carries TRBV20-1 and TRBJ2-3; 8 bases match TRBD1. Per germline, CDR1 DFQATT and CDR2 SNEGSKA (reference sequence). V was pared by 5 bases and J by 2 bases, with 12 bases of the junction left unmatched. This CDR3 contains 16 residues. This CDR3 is CSAAGGAYEATDTQYF. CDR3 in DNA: TGCAGTGCTGCAGGGGGCGCGTATGAAGCCACAGATACGCAGTATTTT.

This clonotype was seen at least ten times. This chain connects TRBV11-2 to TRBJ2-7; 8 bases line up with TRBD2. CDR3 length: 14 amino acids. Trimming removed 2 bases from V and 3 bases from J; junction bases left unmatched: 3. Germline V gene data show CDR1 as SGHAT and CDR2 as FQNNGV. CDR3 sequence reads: CASSLRGGGYEQYF. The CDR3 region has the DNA TGTGCCAGCAGCTTACGGGGGGGCGGCTACGAGCAGTACTTC. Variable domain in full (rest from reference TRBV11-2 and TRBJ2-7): EAGVAQSPRYKIIEKRQSVAFWCNPISGHATLYWYQQILGQGPKLLIQFQNNGVVDDSQLPKDRFSAERLKGVDSTLKIQPAKLEDSAVYLCASSLRGGGYEQYFGPGTRLTVT.

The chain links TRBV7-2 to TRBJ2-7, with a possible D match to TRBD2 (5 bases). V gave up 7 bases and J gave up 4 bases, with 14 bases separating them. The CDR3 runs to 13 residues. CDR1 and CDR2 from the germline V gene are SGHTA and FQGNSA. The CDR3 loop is CASIEGPLYEQYF. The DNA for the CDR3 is TGTGCCAGCATCGAGGGCCCACTTTACGAGCAGTACTTC.

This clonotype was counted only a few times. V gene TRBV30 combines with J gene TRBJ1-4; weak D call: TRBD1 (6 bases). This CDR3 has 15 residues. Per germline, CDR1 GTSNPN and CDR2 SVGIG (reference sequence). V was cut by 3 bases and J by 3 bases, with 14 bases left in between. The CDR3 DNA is TGTGCCTGGAGCACCTTTGGACAGTCTAATGAAAAACTGTTTTTT. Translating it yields CAWSTFGQSNEKLFF.

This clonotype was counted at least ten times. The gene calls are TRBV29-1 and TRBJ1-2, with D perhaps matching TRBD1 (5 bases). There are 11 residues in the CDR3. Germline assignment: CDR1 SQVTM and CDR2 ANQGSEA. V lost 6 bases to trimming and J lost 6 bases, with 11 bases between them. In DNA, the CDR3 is TGCAGCGTGGTAGGGGCTGATGGCTACACCTTC. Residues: CSVVGADGYTF. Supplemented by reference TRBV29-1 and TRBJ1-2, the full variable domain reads SAVISQKPSRDICQRGTSLTIQCQVDSQVTMMFWYRQQPGQSLTLIATANQGSEATYESGFVIDKFPISRPNLTFSTLTVSNMSPEDSSIYLCSVVGADGYTFGSGTRLTVV.

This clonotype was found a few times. The CDR3 bases are TGTGCCAGCAGTGAAGGGGGGGGGGCACGGCAGCCCCAGCATTTT. It yields the protein CASSEGGGARQPQHF. This sequence joins TRBV2 and TRBJ1-5, with a tentative D call TRBD1 (6 bases). With 1 base removed from V and 7 bases from J, the gap between germline ends came to 14 bases. Germline CDR1 SNHLY, CDR2 FYNNEI. The CDR3 has 15 amino acids.

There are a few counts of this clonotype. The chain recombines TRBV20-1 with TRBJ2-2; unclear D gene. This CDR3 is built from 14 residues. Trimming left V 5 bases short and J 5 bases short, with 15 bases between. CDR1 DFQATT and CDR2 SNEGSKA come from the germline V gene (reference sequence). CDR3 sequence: CSAVSYSGTGELFF. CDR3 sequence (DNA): TGCAGTGCTGTGTCCTACAGTGGGACCGGGGAGCTGTTTTTT.

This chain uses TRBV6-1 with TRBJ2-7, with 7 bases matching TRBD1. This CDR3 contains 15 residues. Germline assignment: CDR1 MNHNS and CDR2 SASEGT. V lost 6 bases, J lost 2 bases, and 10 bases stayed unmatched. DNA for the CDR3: TGTGCCAGCAGCTCACAGGGGATTGGAACCTACGAGCAGTACTTC. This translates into CASSSQGIGTYEQYF.

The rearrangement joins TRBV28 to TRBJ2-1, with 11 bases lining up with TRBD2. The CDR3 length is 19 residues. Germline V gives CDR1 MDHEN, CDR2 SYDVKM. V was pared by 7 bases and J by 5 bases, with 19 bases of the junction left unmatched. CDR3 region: CASKGAGTSGRGKHNEQFF. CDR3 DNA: TGTGCCAGCAAGGGGGCCGGTACTAGCGGGAGAGGGAAACACAATGAGCAGTTCTTC.

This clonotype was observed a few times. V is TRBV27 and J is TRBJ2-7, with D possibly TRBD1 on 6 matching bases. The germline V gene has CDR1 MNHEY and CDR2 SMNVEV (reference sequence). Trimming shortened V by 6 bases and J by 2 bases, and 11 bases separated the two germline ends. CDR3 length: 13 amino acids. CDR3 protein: CASSHGQTYEQYF. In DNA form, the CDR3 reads TGTGCCAGCAGCCACGGACAGACCTACGAGCAGTACTTC.